This is a list of T cell receptor beta chains from one sample in a study of T cell responses to AZD1222 COVID-19 vaccine. Assay used: immunoSEQ multiplex PCR; TCRdb lists only in-frame clones, some missing. The sample holds about 120,000 clones, about 90% seen once. The sample was peripheral blood, taken on day 0 of MenACWY control vaccination. Receptors were obtained from an adult in good health. Each CDR3 is given with its conserved first and last residue. Fields, in order: CDR3 DNA, CDR3 protein, J gene, clone size, D gene, V gene. A D gene is named only where the DNA matches it firmly. Not all rows give a size; the values are once, few, many and, for expanded clones, a class.

CDR3nt: TGCAGCGCTGGACAGGGAACTGAAGCTTTCTTT
CDR3aa: CSAGQGTEAFF
j_gene: TRBJ1-1
abundance: NA
d_gene: TRBD1
v_gene: TRBV29-1

CDR3nt: TGTGCCAGCAGCCATCCATTTGGGGGGACAGGGCAGTTATCTGGAAACACCATATATTTT
CDR3aa: CASSHPFGGTGQLSGNTIYF
j_gene: TRBJ1-3
abundance: NA
d_gene: TRBD1
v_gene: TRBV3-1/TRBV3-2

CDR3nt: TGTGCCAGCAGCTTAGTTTTTCGGTCTAGCGGAACCGGGGAGCTGTTTTTT
CDR3aa: CASSLVFRSSGTGELFF
j_gene: TRBJ2-2
abundance: NA
d_gene: TRBD2
v_gene: TRBV7-2

CDR3nt: TGTGCCAGCAGACGGACCTCTCCGGGGGGCTATGGCTACACCTTC
CDR3aa: CASRRTSPGGYGYTF
j_gene: TRBJ1-2
abundance: NA
d_gene: NA
v_gene: TRBV27

CDR3nt: TGTGCCAGCAGTTCCACGACTCGGAGCACAGATACGCAGTATTTT
CDR3aa: CASSSTTRSTDTQYF
j_gene: TRBJ2-3
abundance: NA
d_gene: NA
v_gene: TRBV28

CDR3nt: TGTGCCAGCAGTTTCCCGTTTTCTAATTCACCCCTCCACTTT
CDR3aa: CASSFPFSNSPLHF
j_gene: TRBJ1-6
abundance: NA
d_gene: NA
v_gene: TRBV27

CDR3nt: TGTGCCAGCAGTGAAGCCGTCCAACTAACGGCCCCAGATACGCAGTATTTT
CDR3aa: CASSEAVQLTAPDTQYF
j_gene: TRBJ2-3
abundance: NA
d_gene: NA
v_gene: TRBV6-1

CDR3nt: TGTGCCAGCTCTCCCACCACGACTGTTGGGTCACCCCTCCACTTT
CDR3aa: CASSPTTTVGSPLHF
j_gene: TRBJ1-6
abundance: NA
d_gene: NA
v_gene: TRBV18

CDR3nt: TGTGCCAGCAGCCAGCAGGGGGGGCAAAAACTGTTTTTT
CDR3aa: CASSQQGGQKLFF
j_gene: TRBJ1-4
abundance: once
d_gene: TRBD1
v_gene: TRBV7-2

CDR3nt: TGTGCCAGCAGTTTTGGCCGCATCAACACCGGGGAGCTGTTTTTT
CDR3aa: CASSFGRINTGELFF
j_gene: TRBJ2-2
abundance: NA
d_gene: NA
v_gene: TRBV27

CDR3nt: TGTGCCAGCAATCTCGGAGAGACCCAGTACTTC
CDR3aa: CASNLGETQYF
j_gene: TRBJ2-5
abundance: NA
d_gene: NA
v_gene: TRBV2

CDR3nt: TGTGCCAGCAGTCGCCTGGACAGGGGAGGTGGAAACACCATATATTTT
CDR3aa: CASSRLDRGGGNTIYF
j_gene: TRBJ1-3
abundance: NA
d_gene: TRBD1
v_gene: TRBV6-2/TRBV6-3

CDR3nt: TGTGCCAGCAGATACGGCTACAATCAGCCCCAGCATTTT
CDR3aa: CASRYGYNQPQHF
j_gene: TRBJ1-5
abundance: NA
d_gene: NA
v_gene: TRBV12-3/TRBV12-4

CDR3nt: TGCGCCAGCAGTGGGCCTGACAGGGGGCCTCAAGAGACCCAGTACTTC
CDR3aa: CASSGPDRGPQETQYF
j_gene: TRBJ2-5
abundance: NA
d_gene: TRBD1
v_gene: TRBV10-2

CDR3nt: TGTGCCAGCAGCTTAGAGGGATGGGGCACCGGGGAGCTGTTTTTT
CDR3aa: CASSLEGWGTGELFF
j_gene: TRBJ2-2
abundance: NA
d_gene: NA
v_gene: TRBV7-7

CDR3nt: TGTGCCAGCAGCCCTGCGGGGGGGGTAGGCAATGAGCAGTTCTTC
CDR3aa: CASSPAGGVGNEQFF
j_gene: TRBJ2-1
abundance: NA
d_gene: TRBD2
v_gene: TRBV2

CDR3nt: TGTGCCAGCAGTTTAGGGACGGAGGTCTCTGGAAACACCATATATTTT
CDR3aa: CASSLGTEVSGNTIYF
j_gene: TRBJ1-3
abundance: NA
d_gene: NA
v_gene: TRBV28

CDR3nt: TGTGCCAGCAGCGAGGACCCAGGCTCCTACAATGAGCAGTTCTTC
CDR3aa: CASSEDPGSYNEQFF
j_gene: TRBJ2-1
abundance: NA
d_gene: NA
v_gene: TRBV9

CDR3nt: TGTGCCAGCAGCGTGACTAGCGGGAGCACAGATACGCAGTATTTT
CDR3aa: CASSVTSGSTDTQYF
j_gene: TRBJ2-3
abundance: NA
d_gene: TRBD2
v_gene: TRBV7-6

CDR3nt: TGTGCCAGCAGCCAACGCATGAACAGACTAGCGGCAGAGACCCAGTACTTC
CDR3aa: CASSQRMNRLAAETQYF
j_gene: TRBJ2-5
abundance: NA
d_gene: TRBD2
v_gene: TRBV14

CDR3nt: TGTGCCAGCAGCACCTTCGTAGGGGAGGAAGAGACCCAGTACTTC
CDR3aa: CASSTFVGEEETQYF
j_gene: TRBJ2-5
abundance: NA
d_gene: NA
v_gene: TRBV11-2

CDR3nt: TGTGCCAGCAGGGCTAGCGGGAGGAACTACGAGCAGTACTTC
CDR3aa: CASRASGRNYEQYF
j_gene: TRBJ2-7
abundance: NA
d_gene: TRBD2
v_gene: TRBV2